The subject of this entry is one TCR beta chain. Antigen unknown. PCR primers comprised 60 Vbeta and 13 Jbeta primers. Using immunoSEQ multiplex PCR, the repertoire was profiled, and TCRdb retains in-frame clones only, with some absent. The sample shows fewer than 200,000 clones, 80% of them seen only once. Germline V gives CDR1 SEHNR, CDR2 FQNEAQ (reference sequence). The V and J ends lost 1 base and 3 bases, in that order; junction bases with no gene match: 5. The CDR3 totals 16 residues. The data originate from a study of cytomegalovirus exposure and HLA in healthy donors. Regarding the study as a whole: A reported reduction in N-insertions relative to the 666-donor mean was seen in an Asian-associated ancestry cluster in a later analysis. High specificity and sensitivity for cytomegalovirus status were reported for the classifier.

The TCR sequence derives from a man aged 18 to 30 in good health and CMV-seropositive. Sample: PBMCs. The rearrangement links TRBV7-9 to TRBJ2-3; 9 bases match TRBD2. CDR3 amino acids: CASSLGSGGSTDTQYF. The DNA for the CDR3 is TGTGCCAGCAGCTTAGGCAGCGGGGGGAGTACAGATACGCAGTATTTT.